A selection of T cell receptor beta chains follows, all from one sample in a study of cytomegalovirus exposure and HLA in healthy donors. Here immunoSEQ multiplex PCR was the method, and the copy in TCRdb shows in-frame clones only, minus some. The sample records under 150,000 clones, roughly 86% being singletons. The sample consisted of PBMCs. These receptors came from a man between 18 and 29 years old in good health and CMV-seronegative. The CDR3 runs from the conserved cysteine through the conserved F or W. D genes are given only for firm matches. Clone size, where shown, is once, few, many, or a class for clones that have expanded.

V gene	clone size	J gene	D gene	CDR3 protein	CDR3 DNA
TRBV7-9	once	TRBJ1-1	-	CAIQGLGVLF	TGTGCCATACAGGGATTGGGGGTTTTATTT
TRBV6-5	-	TRBJ1-2	TRBD1	CASRPPGQGAGGYTF	TGTGCCAGCAGACCTCCGGGACAGGGGGCGGGAGGCTACACCTTC
TRBV2	-	TRBJ1-1	-	CASSEEATPLMNEAFF	TGTGCCAGCAGTGAGGAGGCCACCCCGTTGATGAATGAAGCTTTCTTT
TRBV7-9	once	TRBJ1-1	TRBD1	CASSLVGSHRGSDTEAFF	TGTGCCAGCAGCTTAGTAGGGAGTCACAGGGGAAGCGACACTGAAGCTTTCTTT
TRBV6-1	-	TRBJ2-2	-	CASNPQVTNTGELFF	TGTGCCAGCAACCCCCAGGTGACAAACACCGGGGAGCTGTTTTTT
TRBV6-5	-	TRBJ1-3	-	CATIRDTIYF	TGTGCCACTATACGGGACACCATATATTTT
TRBV6-1	-	TRBJ2-7	-	CASSSPRVNEQYF	TGTGCCAGCAGTTCCCCCAGGGTAAACGAGCAGTACTTC
TRBV6-4	once	TRBJ2-2	-	CASSDVNTGELFF	TGTGCCAGCAGTGACGTAAACACCGGGGAGCTGTTTTTT
TRBV5-1	-	TRBJ2-7	-	CASSPGGEGDEQYF	TGCGCCAGCAGCCCCGGGGGTGAGGGAGACGAGCAGTACTTC
TRBV6-5	-	TRBJ1-1	-	CASRPPGTNTEAFF	TGTGCCAGCAGGCCCCCAGGGACAAACACTGAAGCTTTCTTT
TRBV6-6	-	TRBJ1-5	TRBD1	CASSYRDRADQPQHF	TGTGCCAGCAGTTACAGGGACAGGGCGGACCAGCCCCAGCATTTT
TRBV18	-	TRBJ1-1	-	CASSPIPTEDTEAFF	TGTGCCAGCTCACCAATTCCGACAGAAGACACTGAAGCTTTCTTT
TRBV29-1	-	TRBJ1-1	-	CSVERDTEAFF	TGCAGCGTTGAACGGGACACTGAAGCTTTCTTT
TRBV7-6	-	TRBJ2-2	-	CASSSHDWNRERRNTGELFF	TGTGCCAGTAGCTCCCACGATTGGAACCGGGAACGACGGAACACCGGGGAGCTGTTTTTT
TRBV23-1	-	TRBJ1-4	-	CASSYLSGVPTNEKLFF	TGCGCCAGCAGCTACCTATCGGGGGTTCCAACTAATGAAAAACTGTTTTTT
TRBV27	-	TRBJ1-2	TRBD1	CASSPWTGGRDYGYTF	TGTGCCAGCAGCCCGTGGACAGGGGGCAGGGACTATGGCTACACCTTC
TRBV11-1	once	TRBJ1-4	-	CASSSPGTGNEKLFF	TGTGCCAGCAGCTCGCCAGGGACTGGAAATGAAAAACTGTTTTTT
TRBV10-2	-	TRBJ1-1	-	CASRGDEGTEAFF	TGCGCCAGCAGAGGGGATGAAGGCACTGAAGCTTTCTTT
TRBV27	-	TRBJ2-7	TRBD1	CASSLRRTGSLSEQYF	TGTGCCAGCAGTTTAAGGAGGACAGGGTCATTAAGCGAGCAGTACTTC
TRBV7-2	-	TRBJ1-4	-	CASSIRQDEKLFF	TGTGCCAGCAGCATCAGACAGGATGAAAAACTGTTTTTT
TRBV25-1	few	TRBJ1-1	-	CASSESWHAFF	TGTGCCAGCAGTGAATCGTGGCACGCTTTCTTT
TRBV7-8	-	TRBJ2-5	TRBD1	CASSLTRQGKEETQYF	TGTGCCAGCAGCTTAACAAGACAGGGGAAAGAAGAGACCCAGTACTTC
TRBV2	-	TRBJ1-3	-	CASSRRQVSGNTIYF	TGTGCCAGCTCCCGCAGACAGGTCTCTGGAAACACCATATATTTT
TRBV9	-	TRBJ1-2	TRBD1	CASSGTGTGGSKTF	TGTGCCAGCAGCGGTACCGGGACAGGGGGCTCTAAAACCTTC
TRBV15	-	TRBJ2-3	-	CATSPGQLTDTQYF	TGTGCCACCAGCCCCGGACAGCTCACAGATACGCAGTATTTT
TRBV29-1	-	TRBJ1-1	-	CSVENGGNTEAFF	TGCAGCGTTGAAAACGGTGGGAACACTGAAGCTTTCTTT
TRBV19	-	TRBJ1-5	TRBD1	CASSMTGVGGNQPQHF	TGTGCCAGTAGTATGACAGGGGTCGGGGGCAATCAGCCCCAGCATTTT
TRBV5-6	once	TRBJ1-2	TRBD1	CATAGVGQGMTIYGYTF	TGTGCCACAGCGGGTGTGGGACAGGGGATGACGATCTATGGCTACACCTTC
TRBV7-8	-	TRBJ2-3	TRBD1	CASSLGPGQGATDTQYF	TGTGCCAGCAGCTTAGGACCGGGACAGGGGGCGACAGATACGCAGTATTTT
TRBV4-1	-	TRBJ2-7	TRBD1	CASSQAIQGVPYEQYF	TGCGCCAGCAGCCAAGCAATACAGGGGGTTCCCTACGAGCAGTACTTC
TRBV27	-	TRBJ1-3	-	CASSLRGGYSGNTIYF	TGTGCCAGCAGCCTTAGGGGGGGCTACTCTGGAAACACCATATATTTT
TRBV9	-	TRBJ1-1	TRBD1	CASSPRPGQACEAFF	TGTGCCAGCAGCCCCCGCCCGGGACAGGCGTGCGAAGCTTTCTTT
TRBV7-9	-	TRBJ1-5	TRBD1	CASSRTGDSNQPQHF	TGTGCCAGCAGCCGGACAGGGGATAGCAATCAGCCCCAGCATTTT
TRBV7-6	-	TRBJ1-1	-	CASSAQTGNTEAFF	TGTGCCAGCAGCGCCCAGACAGGGAACACTGAAGCTTTCTTT
TRBV6-5	-	TRBJ1-4	-	CASSPRGPEKLFF	TGTGCCAGCAGTCCCCGCGGCCCTGAAAAACTGTTTTTT
TRBV7-2	-	TRBJ2-7	TRBD2	CASSLSSGRVGGEQYF	TGTGCCAGCAGCCTCTCTAGCGGGAGGGTGGGGGGAGAGCAGTACTTC
TRBV6-5	-	TRBJ2-7	TRBD2	CASTELAGGPYEQYF	TGTGCCAGCACCGAACTAGCGGGGGGTCCCTACGAGCAGTACTTC
TRBV14	-	TRBJ2-5	TRBD2	CASSEGLLAGQETQYF	TGTGCCAGCAGCGAAGGGCTCCTAGCGGGTCAGGAGACCCAGTACTTC
TRBV5-4	-	TRBJ2-7	-	CASSLRGNREQYF	TGTGCCAGCAGCTTGAGGGGTAATCGCGAGCAGTACTTC
TRBV19	-	TRBJ2-2	-	CAGRTLTGELFF	TGTGCCGGGAGGACTCTAACCGGGGAGCTGTTTTTT
TRBV11-2	-	TRBJ2-7	TRBD2	CASSSTSGLSYEQYF	TGTGCCAGCAGCTCGACTAGCGGTCTTTCCTACGAGCAGTACTTC
TRBV18	-	TRBJ1-4	-	CASSQDRVNEKLFF	TGTGCCAGCTCTCAGGACAGAGTTAATGAAAAACTGTTTTTT
TRBV2	-	TRBJ1-2	TRBD1	CASSVRSGQGYTF	TGTGCCAGCAGCGTTCGTTCGGGACAGGGCTACACCTTC
TRBV27	-	TRBJ2-1	-	CASSFDRTPYNEQFF	TGTGCCAGCAGTTTCGACAGGACTCCTTACAATGAGCAGTTCTTC
TRBV19	-	TRBJ1-2	-	CASSGSYGYTF	TGTGCCAGCTCCGGGAGCTATGGCTACACCTTC
TRBV6-1	-	TRBJ2-1	-	CAVIPGVSSYNEQFF	TGTGCCGTAATACCGGGGGTTAGCTCCTACAATGAGCAGTTCTTC
TRBV2	-	TRBJ1-1	TRBD1	CASSEPGTGNTEAFF	TGTGCCAGCAGTGAACCCGGGACAGGGAACACTGAAGCTTTCTTT
TRBV15	-	TRBJ1-5	-	CATSRGGRGSNQPQHF	TGTGCCACCAGCAGAGGTGGCAGGGGTAGCAATCAGCCCCAGCATTTT
TRBV27	-	TRBJ1-2	TRBD1	CASSTTGAGYTF	TGTGCCAGCAGTACCACAGGGGCTGGCTACACCTTC
TRBV19	-	TRBJ1-2	-	CASNDGGYTF	TGTGCCAGTAATGACGGGGGCTACACCTTC
TRBV5-1	-	TRBJ2-7	-	CASSLDPGNGEQYF	TGCGCCAGCAGCTTGGATCCAGGGAATGGTGAGCAGTACTTC
TRBV28	-	TRBJ1-2	-	CATSTLLGEGYGYTF	TGTGCCACCTCGACCCTGTTGGGTGAGGGCTATGGCTACACCTTC
TRBV6-6	-	TRBJ2-5	-	CASSFDGWAEQYF	TGTGCCAGCAGTTTCGATGGGTGGGCAGAGCAGTACTTC